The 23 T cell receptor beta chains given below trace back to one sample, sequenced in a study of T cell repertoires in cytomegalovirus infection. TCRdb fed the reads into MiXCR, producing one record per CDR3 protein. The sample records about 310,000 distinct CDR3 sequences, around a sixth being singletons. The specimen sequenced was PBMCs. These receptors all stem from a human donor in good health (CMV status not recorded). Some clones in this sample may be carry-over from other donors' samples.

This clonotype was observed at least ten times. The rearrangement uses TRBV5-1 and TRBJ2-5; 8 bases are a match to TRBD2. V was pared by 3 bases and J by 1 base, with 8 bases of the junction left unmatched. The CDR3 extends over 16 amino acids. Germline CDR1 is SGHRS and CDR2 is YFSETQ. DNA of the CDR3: TGCGCCAGCAGCTACCAAACTAGCGGAGGCCAAGAGACCCAGTACTTC. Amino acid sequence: CASSYQTSGGQETQYF.

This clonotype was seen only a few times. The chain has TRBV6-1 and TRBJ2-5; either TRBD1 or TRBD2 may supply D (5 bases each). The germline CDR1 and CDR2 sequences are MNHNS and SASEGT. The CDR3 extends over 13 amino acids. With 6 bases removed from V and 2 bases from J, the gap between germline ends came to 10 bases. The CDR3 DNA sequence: TGTGCCAGCAGCGGGACCCTACAAGAGACCCAGTACTTC. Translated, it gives CASSGTLQETQYF.

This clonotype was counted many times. The CDR3 DNA follows: TGTGCCAGCAGCTCCGACCTCGACAGGGGCAATGAGCAGTTCTTC. Protein: CASSSDLDRGNEQFF. The chain uses TRBV7-2 and TRBJ2-1, with 8 positions matching TRBD1. The CDR3 totals 15 residues. The germline gives CDR1 SGHTA, CDR2 FQGNSA. The V and J ends lost 4 bases and 6 bases, in that order; junction bases with no gene match: 8.

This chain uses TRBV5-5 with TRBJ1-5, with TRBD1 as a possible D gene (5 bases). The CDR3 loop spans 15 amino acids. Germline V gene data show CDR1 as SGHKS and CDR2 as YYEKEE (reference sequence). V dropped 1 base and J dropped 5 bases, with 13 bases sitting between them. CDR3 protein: CASSLYARDDQPQHF. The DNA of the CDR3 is TGTGCCAGCAGCTTGTATGCCCGGGACGATCAGCCCCAGCATTTT.

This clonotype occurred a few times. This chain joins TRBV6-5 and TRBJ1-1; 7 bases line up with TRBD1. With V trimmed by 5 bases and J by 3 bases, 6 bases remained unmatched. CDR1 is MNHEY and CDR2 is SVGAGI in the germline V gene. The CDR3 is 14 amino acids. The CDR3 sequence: CASSARGSDTEAFF. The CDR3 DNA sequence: TGTGCCAGCAGTGCCAGGGGGAGCGACACTGAAGCTTTCTTT.

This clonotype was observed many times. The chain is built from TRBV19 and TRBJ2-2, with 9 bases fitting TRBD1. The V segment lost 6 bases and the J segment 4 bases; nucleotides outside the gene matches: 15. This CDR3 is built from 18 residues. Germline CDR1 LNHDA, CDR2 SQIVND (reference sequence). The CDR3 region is CASRAVSTGTGTTGELFF. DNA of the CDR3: TGTGCCAGTAGAGCCGTTAGTACCGGGACAGGGACCACCGGGGAGCTGTTTTTT.

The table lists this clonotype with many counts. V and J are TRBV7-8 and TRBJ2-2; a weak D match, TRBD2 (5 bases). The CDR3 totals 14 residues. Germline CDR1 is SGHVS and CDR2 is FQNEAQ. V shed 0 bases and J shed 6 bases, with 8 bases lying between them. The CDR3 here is CASSLARAAGELFF. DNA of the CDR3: TGTGCCAGCAGCTTAGCGAGGGCGGCCGGGGAGCTGTTTTTT.

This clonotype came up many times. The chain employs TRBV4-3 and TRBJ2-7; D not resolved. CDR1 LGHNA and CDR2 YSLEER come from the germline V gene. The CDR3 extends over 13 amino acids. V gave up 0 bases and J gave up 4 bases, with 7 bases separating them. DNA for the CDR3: TGCGCCAGCAGCCAAGATCGGCGGTACGAGCAGTACTTC. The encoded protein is CASSQDRRYEQYF.

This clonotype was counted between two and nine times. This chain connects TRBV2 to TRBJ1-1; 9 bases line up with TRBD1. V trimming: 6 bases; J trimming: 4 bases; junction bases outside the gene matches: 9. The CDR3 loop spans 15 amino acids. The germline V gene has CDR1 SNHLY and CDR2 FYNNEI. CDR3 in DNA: TGTGCCAGCAGGGGACAGGGCTTGGGAGGCACTGAAGCTTTCTTT. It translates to CASRGQGLGGTEAFF. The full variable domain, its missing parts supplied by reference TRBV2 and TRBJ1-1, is EPEVTQTPSHQVTQMGQEVILRCVPISNHLYFYWYRQILGQKVEFLVSFYNNEISEKSEIFDDQFSVERPDGSNFTLKIRSTKLEDSAMYFCASRGQGLGGTEAFFGQGTRLTVV.

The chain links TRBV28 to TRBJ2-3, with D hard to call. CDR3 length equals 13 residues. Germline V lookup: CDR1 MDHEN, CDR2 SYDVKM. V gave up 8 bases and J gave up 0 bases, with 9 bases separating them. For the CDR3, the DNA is TGTGCCAGCGCAAACCCTAGCACAGATACGCAGTATTTT. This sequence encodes CASANPSTDTQYF.

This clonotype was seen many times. CDR3 DNA sequence: TGTGCCAGCAGCCCCGCCGGGAGCCCCGGGGGTCAGCCCCAGCATTTT. Protein product: CASSPAGSPGGQPQHF. This sequence joins TRBV7-8 and TRBJ1-5, with a tentative D call TRBD1 (5 bases). The V gene's germline CDR1 is SGHVS and CDR2 FQNEAQ. The CDR3 is 16 amino acids. Trimming took 5 bases from V and 6 from J, leaving 20 bases between them.

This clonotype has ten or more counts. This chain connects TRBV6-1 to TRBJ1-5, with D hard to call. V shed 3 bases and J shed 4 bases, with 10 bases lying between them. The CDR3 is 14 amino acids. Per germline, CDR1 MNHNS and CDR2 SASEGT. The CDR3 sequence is CASSDGGNNQPQHF. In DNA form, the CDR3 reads TGTGCCAGCAGTGACGGAGGGAATAATCAGCCCCAGCATTTT.

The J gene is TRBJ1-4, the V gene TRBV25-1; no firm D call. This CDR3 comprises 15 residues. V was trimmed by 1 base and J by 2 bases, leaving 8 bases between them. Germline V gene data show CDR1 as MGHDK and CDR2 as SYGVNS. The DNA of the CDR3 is TGTGCCAGCAGTGAATCCCGGATCACTAATGAAAAACTGTTTTTT. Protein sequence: CASSESRITNEKLFF. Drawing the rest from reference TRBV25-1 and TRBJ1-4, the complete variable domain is EADIYQTPRYLVIGTGKKITLECSQTMGHDKMYWYQQDPGMELHLIHYSYGVNSTEKGDLSSESTVSRIRTEHFPLTLESARPSHTSQYLCASSESRITNEKLFFGSGTQLSVL.

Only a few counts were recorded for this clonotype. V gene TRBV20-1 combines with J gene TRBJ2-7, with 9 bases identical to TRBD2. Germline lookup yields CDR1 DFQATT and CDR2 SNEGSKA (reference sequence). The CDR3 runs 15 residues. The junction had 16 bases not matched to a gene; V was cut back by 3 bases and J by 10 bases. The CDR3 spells CSASPSTSGVSSQYF. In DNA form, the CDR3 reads TGCAGTGCTAGCCCTTCGACTAGCGGAGTTAGTAGTCAGTACTTC.

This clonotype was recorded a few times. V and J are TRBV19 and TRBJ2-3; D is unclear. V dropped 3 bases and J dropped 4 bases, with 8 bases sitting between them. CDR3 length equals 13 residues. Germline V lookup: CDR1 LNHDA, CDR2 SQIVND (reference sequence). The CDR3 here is CASSIKIPDTQYF. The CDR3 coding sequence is TGTGCCAGTAGTATTAAGATTCCAGATACGCAGTATTTT.

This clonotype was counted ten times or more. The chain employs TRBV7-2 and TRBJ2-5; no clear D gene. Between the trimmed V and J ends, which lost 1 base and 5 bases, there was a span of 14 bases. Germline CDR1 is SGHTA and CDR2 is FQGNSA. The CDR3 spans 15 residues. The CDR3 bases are TGTGCCAGCAGCTTAGAACGGATCCCCGGCGAGACCCAGTACTTC. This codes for CASSLERIPGETQYF.

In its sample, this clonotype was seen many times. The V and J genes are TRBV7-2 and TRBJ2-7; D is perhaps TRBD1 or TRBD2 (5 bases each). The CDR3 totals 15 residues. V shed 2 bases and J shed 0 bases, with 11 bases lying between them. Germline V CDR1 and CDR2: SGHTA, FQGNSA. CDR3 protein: CASSLWGINSYEQYF. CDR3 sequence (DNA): TGTGCCAGCAGCTTATGGGGGATCAACTCCTACGAGCAGTACTTC.

The DNA of the CDR3 is TGCAGTGCTAGCGGGGACGCAGCTAATGAAAAACTGTTTTTT. Amino acids: CSASGDAANEKLFF. The gene calls are TRBV20-1 and TRBJ1-4; D may be TRBD1 (5 bases). V lost 3 bases and J lost 3, with 11 bases in between. The CDR3 runs to 14 residues. Germline-derived CDR1 and CDR2 are DFQATT and SNEGSKA (reference sequence).

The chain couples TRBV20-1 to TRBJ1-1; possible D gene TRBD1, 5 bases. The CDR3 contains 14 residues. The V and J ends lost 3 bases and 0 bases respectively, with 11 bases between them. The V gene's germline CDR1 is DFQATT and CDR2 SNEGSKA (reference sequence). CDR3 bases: TGCAGTGCTAGGAAGGGGCTTATGAACACTGAAGCTTTCTTT. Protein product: CSARKGLMNTEAFF.

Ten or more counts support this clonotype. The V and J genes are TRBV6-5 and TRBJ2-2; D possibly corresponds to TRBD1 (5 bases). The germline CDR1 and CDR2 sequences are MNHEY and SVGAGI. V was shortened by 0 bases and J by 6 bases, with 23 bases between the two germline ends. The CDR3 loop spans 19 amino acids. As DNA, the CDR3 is TGTGCCAGCAGTTACTCGATTCCCAGGGCGCTTAGAGAGGCCGGGGAGCTGTTTTTT. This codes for CASSYSIPRALREAGELFF.

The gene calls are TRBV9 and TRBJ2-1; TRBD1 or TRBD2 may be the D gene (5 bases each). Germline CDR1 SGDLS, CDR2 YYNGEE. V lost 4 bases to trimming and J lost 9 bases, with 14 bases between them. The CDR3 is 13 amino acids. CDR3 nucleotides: TGTGCCAGCAGCCCGACGGGACCGGCTGAGCAGTTCTTC. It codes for CASSPTGPAEQFF.

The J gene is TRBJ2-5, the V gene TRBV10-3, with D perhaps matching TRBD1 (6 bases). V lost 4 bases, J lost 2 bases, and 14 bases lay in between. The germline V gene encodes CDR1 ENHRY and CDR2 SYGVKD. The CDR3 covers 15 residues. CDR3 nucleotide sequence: TGTGCCATCAGTGGGGGGCAGGGGATACAAGAGACCCAGTACTTC. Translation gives CAISGGQGIQETQYF.

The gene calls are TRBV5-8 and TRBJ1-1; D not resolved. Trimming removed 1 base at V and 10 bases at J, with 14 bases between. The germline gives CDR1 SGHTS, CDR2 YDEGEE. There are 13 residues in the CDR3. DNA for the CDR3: TGTGCCAGCAGCTTGCGCGAACAGAGGAGAGCTTTCTTT. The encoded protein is CASSLREQRRAFF.